The 25 T cell receptor beta chains listed next were all sequenced from one sample in a study of blood T cell repertoires in COVID-19 (dated by TCRdb to 2020 to 2021). The method behind the library was the immunoSEQ multiplex PCR assay. TCRdb retrieved this table from immuneACCESS and kept in-frame rearrangements only. Not all clones are present; in checked studies, unresolved V genes account for under half, and no reason is known for the remainder. The sample yields roughly 320,000 clones; 85% to 90% were counted once. The ten largest clones capture about 4.6% of the sample. What was sequenced was PBMCs or T cells enriched from blood (not recorded which). The receptors were gathered from a man aged 30 to 39 who had recovered from COVID-19.

The rearrangement uses TRBV5-1 and TRBJ1-1; unclear D gene. CDR1 and CDR2 from the germline V gene are SGHRS and YFSETQ. This CDR3 contains 13 residues. The V gene lost 4 bases and the J gene lost 7 bases, with 14 bases spanning the gap. Written as DNA, the CDR3 is TGCGCCAGCAGCGCCGGAGGCCGGGGTGAAGCTTTCTTT. Encoded protein: CASSAGGRGEAFF.

This sequence joins TRBV29-1 and TRBJ1-3; D is possibly TRBD1 (6 bases). V lost 0 bases and J 10 bases, leaving 13 bases between the germline ends. The CDR3 has 13 residues. CDR1 is SQVTM, CDR2 ANQGSEA, per germline. In nucleotides, the CDR3 is TGCAGCGTTGAAGATGGAGACAGGCCGACCATATATTTT. It encodes CSVEDGDRPTIYF.

This chain uses TRBV7-2 with TRBJ2-7; 7 positions match TRBD2. Germline CDR1 SGHTA, CDR2 FQGNSA. CDR3 length: 14 residues. V lost 6 bases to trimming and J lost 7 bases; unmatched junction nucleotides: 12. Written as DNA, the CDR3 is TGTGCCAGCAGACCAGGGACTACTGCGGGAGAGCAGTACTTC. This encodes CASRPGTTAGEQYF.

The chain joins TRBV6-5 to TRBJ2-7; TRBD1 aligns across 8 bases. CDR3 size: 13 residues. Germline loops: CDR1 MNHEY, CDR2 SVGAGI. Unmatched junction bases numbered 4, after V lost 6 bases and J lost 3 bases. CDR3 sequence reads: CASRGDRLYEQYF. The CDR3 coding sequence is TGTGCCAGCAGGGGGGACAGGCTCTACGAGCAGTACTTC.

The chain couples TRBV5-4 to TRBJ1-1; 7 nucleotides agree with TRBD1. The CDR3 loop spans 13 amino acids. V lost 4 bases and J lost 1; bases outside the gene matches: 1. In germline, CDR1 is SGHNT, CDR2 YYREEE (reference sequence). CDR3 region: CASSRDRNTEAFF. As DNA, the CDR3 is TGTGCCAGCAGCCGGGACAGGAACACTGAAGCTTTCTTT.

This clone was observed a few times. The chain combines TRBV19 with TRBJ1-1; 10 bases are shared with TRBD1. The CDR3 has 13 residues. The germline V gene has CDR1 LNHDA and CDR2 SQIVND (reference sequence). V shed 10 bases, J shed 0 bases, and the junction held 2 bases outside the gene matches. DNA of the CDR3: TGTGCCACGGGACAGGGGATGAACACTGAAGCTTTCTTT. It codes for CATGQGMNTEAFF.

This chain links TRBV23-1 with TRBJ1-5; possible D gene TRBD1, 6 bases. TRBV23-1 is an ORF; its function is uncertain. The length of the CDR3 is 17 residues. The V end lost 0 bases, the J end lost 4 bases, and 16 bases lay between the germline ends. This chain's CDR3 is CASSQSVGGDTNQPQHF. The CDR3 DNA reads as TGCGCCAGCAGTCAATCGGTGGGAGGGGACACAAATCAGCCCCAGCATTTT.

V usage is TRBV29-1 and J usage is TRBJ1-2; TRBD1 matches at 9 bases. After removal of 0 bases from V and 8 bases from J, the junction contained 10 bases not matched to a gene. In germline, CDR1 is SQVTM, CDR2 ANQGSEA. The CDR3 covers 15 residues. In nucleotides, the CDR3 is TGCAGCGTTGAAGATTGGGGACAGGGAGAAGGCGGCTACACCTTC. It translates to CSVEDWGQGEGGYTF.

This clone is labeled as medium-sized. The V call is TRBV4-1, the J call TRBJ1-5; 7 positions agree with TRBD1. Germline V gene sequence: CDR1 MGHRA, CDR2 YSYEKL. This CDR3 contains 14 residues. Losses at the gene ends were 1 base for V and 6 bases for J; bases not matched to a gene: 3. CDR3 region: CASSQGDRAQPQHF. The CDR3 DNA reads TGCGCCAGCAGCCAAGGAGACAGGGCTCAGCCCCAGCATTTT.

The chain has TRBV6-5 and TRBJ2-7; 7 nucleotides line up with TRBD1. Per germline, CDR1 MNHEY and CDR2 SVGAGI. This CDR3 is 15 amino acids long. After removal of 5 bases from V and 7 bases from J, the junction contained 14 bases not matched to a gene. The CDR3 sequence is CASSRAGGERREQYF. The CDR3 nucleotides read TGTGCCAGCAGTCGCGCAGGGGGAGAACGGAGGGAGCAGTACTTC.

The chain couples TRBV2 to TRBJ2-7, with TRBD2 identical over 9 bases. V shed 1 base and J 5 bases; nucleotides not matched to a gene: 6. The CDR3 loop spans 15 amino acids. CDR1 and CDR2 from the germline V gene are SNHLY and FYNNEI. CDR3 nucleotide sequence: TGTGCCAGCAGTGAAGGCGGGAGGGCCCTCGACGAGCAGTACTTC. Translation gives CASSEGGRALDEQYF.

This sequence joins TRBV5-4 and TRBJ1-4; 7 bases match TRBD1. The trim removed 6 bases at V and 8 bases at J, leaving 13 bases unmatched. CDR1 SGHNT and CDR2 YYREEE come from the germline V gene (reference sequence). The CDR3 is 15 amino acids. In nucleotides, the CDR3 is TGTGCCAGCACACAGGGGCCCGGGGTTAGCGAAAAACTGTTTTTT. Residues: CASTQGPGVSEKLFF.

The chain employs TRBV5-1 and TRBJ2-3; the D gene is possibly TRBD2 (6 bases). V was trimmed by 7 bases and J by 5 bases, leaving 17 bases between them. The CDR3 is made up of 14 amino acids. Germline-derived CDR1 and CDR2 are SGHRS and YFSETQ. The CDR3 loop reads CASQKGPGGDTQYF. The DNA for the CDR3 is TGCGCCAGCCAAAAGGGCCCCGGGGGAGATACGCAGTATTTT.

This clone was seen only a few times. The CDR3 region has the DNA TGTGCCAGCAGCTGGACAGAGACCTACGAGCAGTACTTC. This sequence encodes CASSWTETYEQYF. The chain carries TRBV7-9 and TRBJ2-7; maybe TRBD1 (6 bases). The V end lost 4 bases, the J end lost 2 bases, and 9 bases lay between the germline ends. CDR1 is SEHNR and CDR2 is FQNEAQ in the germline V gene (reference sequence). The CDR3 length is 13 residues.

This clone was observed a handful of times. The V call is TRBV2, the J call TRBJ2-5, with D perhaps matching TRBD1 (6 bases). Germline V lookup: CDR1 SNHLY, CDR2 FYNNEI. The CDR3 sequence is 13 residues long. Trimming removed 7 bases from V and 1 base from J, with 10 bases in between. CDR3 in amino acids: CASKGQIQETQYF. The CDR3 nucleotides read TGTGCCAGCAAAGGACAGATCCAAGAGACCCAGTACTTC.

The chain employs TRBV7-2 and TRBJ2-1; 15 nucleotides align to TRBD2. V gave up 4 bases and J gave up 6 bases; unmatched junction bases: 4. In germline, CDR1 is SGHTA, CDR2 FQGNSA. This CDR3 is 16 amino acids long. The CDR3: CASSSPGLAGGNEQFF. The CDR3 DNA reads as TGTGCCAGCAGCTCACCGGGACTAGCGGGAGGCAATGAGCAGTTCTTC.

This clone was recorded once. The chain links TRBV10-2 to TRBJ2-1; 10 nucleotides agree with TRBD2. J was trimmed by 4 bases and V by 6 bases; bases with no gene match: 12. The CDR3 runs 17 residues. Germline V gene lookup returns CDR1 WSHSY and CDR2 SAAADI. The CDR3 sequence: CASSGPPAGGPYNEQFF. Here the CDR3 DNA reads TGCGCCAGCAGCGGACCCCCAGCGGGAGGGCCATACAATGAGCAGTTCTTC.

The genes are TRBV28 and TRBJ1-5, with TRBD1 identical over 11 bases. The V and J ends lost 4 bases and 7 bases, in that order; junction bases with no gene match: 3. The CDR3 sequence is 14 residues long. Per germline, CDR1 MDHEN and CDR2 SYDVKM. The CDR3 loop is CASSWTGGRQPQHF. The DNA for the CDR3 is TGTGCCAGCAGTTGGACAGGGGGCCGACAGCCCCAGCATTTT.

This rearrangement joins TRBV19 to TRBJ2-1; 8 nucleotides match TRBD1. There are 16 residues in the CDR3. CDR1 and CDR2 (germline): LNHDA, SQIVND (reference sequence). The J segment lost 5 bases and the V segment lost 6 bases, leaving 12 bases of the junction unmatched. CDR3 in DNA: TGTGCCAGTAGCATATTAGGGACAGGAAGGGACAATGAGCAGTTCTTC. Amino acids: CASSILGTGRDNEQFF.

The chain couples TRBV11-2 to TRBJ2-3; 12 positions agree with TRBD2. CDR1 is SGHAT and CDR2 is FQNNGV in the germline V gene. The ends lost 4 bases at V and 4 bases at J; junction bases unmatched: 6. The CDR3 loop spans 16 amino acids. The CDR3 is CASSWTSGMVADTQYF. DNA of the CDR3: TGTGCCAGCAGCTGGACTAGCGGGATGGTTGCAGATACGCAGTATTTT.

This chain uses TRBV6-4 with TRBJ2-3; the D gene is possibly TRBD2 (7 bases). The CDR3 has 16 residues. CDR1 and CDR2 (germline): MRHNA, SNTAGT. V was pared by 5 bases and J by 5 bases, with 20 bases between. In nucleotides, the CDR3 is TGTGCCAGCAGTTCTGGTCGCGCGGGGGCCGGAGATACGCAGTATTTT. It specifies CASSSGRAGAGDTQYF.

The chain combines TRBV19 with TRBJ2-3, with 10 bases fitting TRBD1. The CDR3 sequence is 18 residues long. The V gene end was trimmed by 2 bases and the J gene end by 5 bases; junction bases not matched to a gene: 13. The germline V gene has CDR1 LNHDA and CDR2 SQIVND (reference sequence). CDR3 DNA sequence: TGTGCCAGTAGTATATGGTCAGAGAGGGACAGGGGAGGAGATACGCAGTATTTT. Its translation: CASSIWSERDRGGDTQYF.

The chain has TRBV30 and TRBJ2-5; the match to TRBD2 covers 7 bases. In germline, CDR1 is GTSNPN, CDR2 SVGIG (reference sequence). The CDR3 is made up of 13 amino acids. V lost 2 bases to trimming and J lost 5 bases; unmatched junction nucleotides: 5. CDR3 nucleotides: TGTGCCTGGAGTCCGGGACTATTGGAGACCCAGTACTTC. Protein product: CAWSPGLLETQYF. Looking up the rest from reference TRBV30 and TRBJ2-5 gives the full variable domain: SQTIHQWPATLVQPVGSPLSLECTVEGTSNPNLYWYRQAAGRGLQLLFYSVGIGQISSEVPQNLSASRPQDRQFILSSKKLLLSDSGFYLCAWSPGLLETQYFGPGTRLLVL.

V and J are TRBV4-1 and TRBJ2-3, with 7 bases that match TRBD1. CDR1 is MGHRA and CDR2 is YSYEKL in the germline V gene. Unmatched junction bases numbered 3, after V lost 1 base and J lost 2 bases. The CDR3 is 15 amino acids. CDR3 sequence reads: CASSQVTGTTDTQYF. CDR3 DNA sequence: TGCGCCAGCAGCCAAGTGACAGGGACCACAGATACGCAGTATTTT.

This clone has only one observation. This specimen includes other DNA sequences encoding the same CDR3. This chain joins TRBV7-9 and TRBJ2-3; 7 bases are shared with TRBD1. CDR3 length: 15 residues. With 5 bases clipped from V and 1 base from J, the junction kept 6 bases outside the gene matches. Per germline, CDR1 SEHNR and CDR2 FQNEAQ (reference sequence). CDR3 sequence: CASSPRQGGTDTQYF. The CDR3 nucleotides read TGTGCCAGCAGCCCTAGACAGGGCGGCACAGATACGCAGTATTTT.